Listed below are T cell receptor beta chains from one sample, sequenced in a study of blood T cell repertoires in COVID-19. Assay: immunoSEQ multiplex PCR; the TCRdb copy retains only in-frame clones and omits some. The sample comprises approximately 190,000 clones, roughly 80% of which are singletons, and around 21% rests with the top ten. The material sequenced was peripheral blood. These receptors came from a human donor in a cohort sampled during active COVID-19. Each CDR3 is given with its conserved first and last residue. A D gene is named only where the DNA matches it firmly. Not every row has a clone size; where given, it reads once, few, many or a size class.

clone size	D gene	J gene	V gene	CDR3 DNA	CDR3 protein
.	TRBD2	TRBJ2-2	TRBV27	TGTGCCAGCAGTTCCGGGACTAGCGGCACCGGGGAGCTGTTTTTT	CASSSGTSGTGELFF
.	TRBD1	TRBJ1-5	TRBV18	TGTGCCAGCTCACCACGGCAGGGGGAGAGCAATCAGCCCCAGCATTTT	CASSPRQGESNQPQHF
.	TRBD1	TRBJ2-1	TRBV30	TGTGCCTGGAAAGGGACAGGGTTCAACAATGAGCAGTTCTTC	CAWKGTGFNNEQFF
.	TRBD1	TRBJ1-3	TRBV28	TGTGCCAGCAGTTTAAGGCCGGGACAGGGTTATTACACCATATATTTT	CASSLRPGQGYYTIYF
.	.	TRBJ2-3	TRBV7-8	TGTGCCAGCAGCTTAGCAGGCGGGGTAAGGGCAGATACGCAGTATTTT	CASSLAGGVRADTQYF
.	TRBD1	TRBJ1-5	TRBV7-8	TGTGCCAGCAGTTTCGGACAGGGTGGCAATCAGCCCCAGCATTTT	CASSFGQGGNQPQHF
once	.	TRBJ1-3	TRBV2	TGTGCCAGCAGTGAGCTAGGCCGGGGCTCTGGAAACACCATATATTTT	CASSELGRGSGNTIYF
.	TRBD1	TRBJ1-1	TRBV7-9	TGTGCCAGCAGCTTAGCGACGAGGGGGCAGGGAGAAGCTTTCTTT	CASSLATRGQGEAFF
few	.	TRBJ1-6	TRBV11-1	TGTGCCAGCAGCCGAGTGAGCGCTTCAAATTCACCCCTCCACTTT	CASSRVSASNSPLHF
.	.	TRBJ1-2	TRBV11-1	TGTGCCAGCAGCTTAACAGGGATCGGCTATGGCTACACCTTC	CASSLTGIGYGYTF
.	TRBD1	TRBJ1-6	TRBV19	TGTGCCAGTAGTCTTGGACAGGGCGGCTCACCCCTCCACTTT	CASSLGQGGSPLHF